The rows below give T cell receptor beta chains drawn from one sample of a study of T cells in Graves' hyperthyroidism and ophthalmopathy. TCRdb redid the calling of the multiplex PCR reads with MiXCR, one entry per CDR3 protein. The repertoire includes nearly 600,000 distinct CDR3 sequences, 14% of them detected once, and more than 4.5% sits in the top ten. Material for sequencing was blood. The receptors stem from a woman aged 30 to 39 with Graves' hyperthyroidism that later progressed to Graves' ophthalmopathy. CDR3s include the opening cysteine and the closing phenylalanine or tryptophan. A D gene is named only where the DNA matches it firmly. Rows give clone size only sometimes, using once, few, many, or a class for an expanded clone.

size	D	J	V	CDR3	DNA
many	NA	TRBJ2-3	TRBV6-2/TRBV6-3	CASNLTPGHPTDTQYF	TGTGCCAGCAATCTTACCCCCGGACACCCGACAGATACGCAGTATTTT
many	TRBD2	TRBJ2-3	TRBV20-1	CSASPSSGYTDTQYF	TGCAGTGCTAGCCCATCTAGCGGGTACACAGATACGCAGTATTTT
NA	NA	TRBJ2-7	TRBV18	CASSPSSPPQNEQYF	TGTGCCAGCTCACCCAGTAGCCCGCCCCAAAACGAGCAGTACTTC
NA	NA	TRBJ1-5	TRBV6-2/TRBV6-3	CASSYSTDQPQHF	TGTGCCAGCAGTTACTCGACAGATCAGCCCCAGCATTTT
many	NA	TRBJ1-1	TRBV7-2	CASSLQPEAFF	TGTGCCAGCAGCTTACAGCCTGAAGCTTTCTTT
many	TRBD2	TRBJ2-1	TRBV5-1	CASSPTPTSSDNEQFF	TGCGCCAGCAGCCCGACTCCGACTAGCTCGGACAATGAGCAGTTCTTC
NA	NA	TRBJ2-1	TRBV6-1	CASSSEQGVRVIEQFF	TGTGCCAGCAGTTCCGAACAGGGTGTAAGGGTTATAGAGCAGTTCTTC
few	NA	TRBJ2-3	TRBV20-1	CSADGGPFTDTQYF	TGCAGTGCCGACGGGGGGCCCTTCACAGATACGCAGTATTTT
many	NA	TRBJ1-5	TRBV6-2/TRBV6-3	CASSYLAENQPQHF	TGTGCCAGCAGTTACCTCGCAGAAAATCAGCCCCAGCATTTT
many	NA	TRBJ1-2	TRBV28	CASSFQDSYGYTF	TGTGCCAGCAGTTTTCAGGACAGCTATGGCTACACCTTC
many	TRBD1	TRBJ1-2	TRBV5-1	CASSLAQTGIGYTF	TGCGCCAGCAGCTTGGCCCAGACAGGGATCGGCTACACCTTC
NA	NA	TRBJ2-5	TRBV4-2	CASSQDRGLKETQYF	TGTGCCAGCAGCCAAGACCGAGGACTCAAAGAGACCCAGTACTTC
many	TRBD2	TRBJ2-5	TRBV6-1	CASSGRLAGIETQYF	TGTGCCAGCAGTGGCCGACTAGCGGGTATAGAGACCCAGTACTTC
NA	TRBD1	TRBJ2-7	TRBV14	CASSRQRQGGHEQYF	TGTGCCAGCAGCCGCCAGAGACAGGGTGGACACGAGCAGTACTTC
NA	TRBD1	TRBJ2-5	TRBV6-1	CASSFATGGRETQYF	TGTGCCAGCAGCTTCGCGACAGGGGGCCGGGAGACCCAGTACTTC
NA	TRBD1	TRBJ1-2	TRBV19	CASSIYGTATNYGYTF	TGTGCCAGTAGTATCTACGGGACAGCAACTAACTATGGCTACACCTTC
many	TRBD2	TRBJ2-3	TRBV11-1	CASSFWGGTTDTQYF	TGTGCCAGCAGCTTTTGGGGGGGGACCACAGATACGCAGTATTTT
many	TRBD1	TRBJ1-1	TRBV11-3	CASSFDRDGNTEAFF	TGTGCCAGCAGCTTTGACAGGGATGGGAACACTGAAGCTTTCTTT
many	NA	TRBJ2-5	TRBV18	CASSPQQGTVETQYF	TGTGCCAGCTCACCGCAACAGGGGACTGTAGAGACCCAGTACTTC
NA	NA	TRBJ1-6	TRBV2	CASTPDPENSPLHF	TGTGCCAGCACCCCAGACCCGGAAAATTCACCCCTCCACTTT
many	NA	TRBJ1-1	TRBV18	CASSPGENTEAFF	TGTGCCAGCTCACCCGGGGAAAACACTGAAGCTTTCTTT
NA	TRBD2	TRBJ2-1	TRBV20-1	CSARLPGLEAYEQFF	TGCAGTGCTAGACTACCGGGACTAGAAGCATATGAGCAGTTCTTC
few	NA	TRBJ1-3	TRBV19	CASSRPAAYNPGNTIYF	TGTGCCAGTAGTAGGCCGGCGGCCTACAATCCTGGAAACACCATATATTTT
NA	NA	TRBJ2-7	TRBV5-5	CASSLMGASIFFSYEQYF	TGTGCCAGCAGCTTAATGGGGGCTTCTATATTTTTTTCCTACGAGCAGTACTTC
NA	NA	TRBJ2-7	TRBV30	CAWSVVPNSYEQYF	TGTGCCTGGAGTGTAGTGCCGAACTCCTACGAGCAGTACTTC
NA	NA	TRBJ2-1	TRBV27	CASGMERYNEQFF	TGTGCCAGCGGAATGGAACGATACAATGAGCAGTTCTTC
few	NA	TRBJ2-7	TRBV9	CASSAPGGRGDEQYF	TGTGCCAGCAGCGCCCCTGGCGGCCGGGGAGACGAGCAGTACTTC
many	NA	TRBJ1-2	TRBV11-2	CASSSNGANYGYTF	TGTGCCAGCAGCTCCAACGGAGCTAACTATGGCTACACCTTC
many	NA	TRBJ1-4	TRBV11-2	CASSLGPDGTMKILFF	TGTGCCAGCAGCTTGGGTCCAGACGGCACAATGAAAATTCTGTTTTTT
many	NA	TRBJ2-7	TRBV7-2	CASSLAESYEQYF	TGTGCCAGCAGCTTAGCGGAGAGCTACGAGCAGTACTTC
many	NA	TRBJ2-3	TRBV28	CASTQSTDTQYF	TGTGCCAGCACCCAAAGCACAGATACGCAGTATTTT
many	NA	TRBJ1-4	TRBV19	CASNVGRINEKLFF	TGTGCCAGTAACGTCGGCAGAATAAATGAAAAACTGTTTTTT
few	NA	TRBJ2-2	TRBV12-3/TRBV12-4	CASSFSGGPNTGELFF	TGTGCCAGCAGTTTTTCCGGCGGTCCGAACACCGGGGAGCTGTTTTTT
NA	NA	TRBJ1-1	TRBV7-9	CASSPRYTNTEAFF	TGTGCCAGCAGCCCGCGGTATACGAACACTGAAGCTTTCTTT
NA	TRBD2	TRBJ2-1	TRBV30	CAWSPLAGSYNEQFF	TGTGCCTGGAGTCCTCTAGCGGGAAGTTACAATGAGCAGTTCTTC
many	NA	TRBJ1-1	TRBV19	CASRPGTDNTEAFF	TGTGCCAGTAGACCCGGGACGGATAACACTGAAGCTTTCTTT
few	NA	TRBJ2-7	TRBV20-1	CSARVAGPYEQYF	TGCAGTGCTAGAGTTGCGGGCCCCTACGAGCAGTACTTC
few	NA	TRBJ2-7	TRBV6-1	CAIRRDQGSEQYF	TGTGCCATCCGAAGGGATCAGGGTTCCGAGCAGTACTTC
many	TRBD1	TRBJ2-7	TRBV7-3	CASSLAGTGWYEQYF	TGTGCCAGCAGCCTTGCCGGGACAGGGTGGTACGAGCAGTACTTC
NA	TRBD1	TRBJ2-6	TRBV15	CATSRRTGGVSGANVLTF	TGTGCCACCAGCAGAAGGACAGGGGGCGTCTCTGGGGCCAACGTCCTGACTTTC
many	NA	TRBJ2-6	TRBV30	CAWRRRAGANVLTF	TGTGCCTGGAGAAGGCGGGCTGGGGCCAACGTCCTGACTTTC
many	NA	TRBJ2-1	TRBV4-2	CASSQGDLYNEQFF	TGTGCCAGCAGCCAAGGCGATCTGTACAATGAGCAGTTCTTC
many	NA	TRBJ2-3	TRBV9	CASSVEGGKLTDTQYF	TGTGCCAGCAGCGTAGAAGGCGGGAAGCTCACAGATACGCAGTATTTT
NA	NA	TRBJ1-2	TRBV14	CASSLPGSLNYGYTF	TGTGCCAGCAGCCTACCGGGATCCCTTAACTATGGCTACACCTTC
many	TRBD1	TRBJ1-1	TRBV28	CASRGGTGNTEAFF	TGTGCCAGCAGAGGAGGGACAGGAAACACTGAAGCTTTCTTT